This T cell receptor beta chain originates from a study of blood T cell repertoires in COVID-19. Overall study context: T cells, B-cell-depleted T cells, or PBMCs provided the cDNA or gDNA that served as material.

Self-reported history from a screening survey and questionnaire set each donor's cohort. Authors' methods: Amplifying reference gene primers gave estimates of nucleated cell counts. Clones were read by immunoSEQ multiplex PCR, and TCRdb kept only the in-frame ones, dropping some. The V and J calls and the clone size are those of that table, but D and trimming were determined from the DNA. Of around 150,000 clones listed, 82% are singletons. Germline CDR1 and CDR2: MDHEN and SYDVKM. The J segment lost 2 bases and the V segment lost 11 bases, leaving 17 bases of the junction unmatched. The CDR3 sequence is 17 residues long.

The source of this sequence is a man aged 50 or older who had recovered from COVID-19. The genes are TRBV28 and TRBJ1-3; 8 bases are shared with TRBD1. Sequencing input: PBMCs or T cells enriched from blood (not recorded which). The CDR3 nucleotides are TGTGCCTGTGAGGGATTAGGACAGGGTTCGGCTGGAAACACCATATATTTT. This encodes CACEGLGQGSAGNTIYF.